This T cell receptor (beta chain) was documented in a study of blood T cells in healthy people across ages. Study-wide points: Naive CD4+ cell counts and diversity both ran higher in long-lived than in aged donors.

Trimming stripped 6 bases from V and 5 bases from J, with 24 bases between. The germline gives CDR1 LGHDT, CDR2 YNNKEL (reference sequence). CDR3 length equals 17 residues. For the second PCR, which ran for 7 to 11 cycles, a sample-barcoded 5' primer and a J-beta primer mix were used. Template switching added a 12-random-nucleotide identifier to every cDNA molecule. MiXCR, applied by TCRdb to the 5' RACE reads, yields one record per CDR3 protein. The sample contains some 640,000 distinct CDR3 sequences, roughly 49% of which appear only once. This clonotype was found a few times. What it recognizes is unknown.

The chain uses TRBV3-1 and TRBJ2-3; D may correspond to TRBD1 or TRBD2 (6 bases each). The clonotype originates from a woman aged 55-69 years in good health. Sequenced: blood. CDR3 sequence: CASSPRSRGAQGDTQYF. CDR3 coding DNA: TGTGCCAGCAGTCCAAGATCGAGGGGGGCGCAGGGAGATACGCAGTATTTT.